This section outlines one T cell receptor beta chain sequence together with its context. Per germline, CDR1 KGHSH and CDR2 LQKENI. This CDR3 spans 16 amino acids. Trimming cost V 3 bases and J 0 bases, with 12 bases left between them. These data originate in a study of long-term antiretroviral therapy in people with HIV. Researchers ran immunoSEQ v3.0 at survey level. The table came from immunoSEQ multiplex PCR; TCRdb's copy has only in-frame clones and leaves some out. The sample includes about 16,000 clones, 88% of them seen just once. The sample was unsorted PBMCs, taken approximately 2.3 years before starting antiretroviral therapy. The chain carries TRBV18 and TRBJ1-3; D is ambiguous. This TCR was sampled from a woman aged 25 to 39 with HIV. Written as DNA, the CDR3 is TGTGCCAGCTCACCCACGGACGGACCCTCTGGAAACACCATATATTTT. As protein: CASSPTDGPSGNTIYF.